This T cell receptor (beta chain) was recovered during a study of blood T cell repertoires in COVID-19 (dated by TCRdb to 2020 to 2021). For the wider study: Samples from collaborators originated in the United States, Italy and Spain and spanned both the acute and convalescent phases of COVID-19. The prospective study material was composed of cDNA or gDNA derived from T cells, B-cell-depleted T cells, or PBMCs. The dataset comprised deeply sampled blood TCRbeta repertoires from subjects exposed to, actively infected with, or recovered from COVID-19. A freely available public database, intended as a resource for researchers studying the immune response to SARS-CoV-2, is where the repertoires were released. The samples were drawn from the first 160 participants of the ongoing ImmuneRACE study and from 950 to 1,500 subjects provided by 6 global collaborators. The sample metadata nearly always contained a de-identified subject ID, COVID-19 status, age in years and sex. HLA class I and class II types, where available, came from metadata supplied by the sample provider rather than from assay-based typing.

TCRbeta CDR3 regions were amplified from genomic DNA using the immunoSEQ Assay, a bias-controlled multiplex PCR. Under the source paper's analysis protocol: Nucleated cell counts per sample were estimated from amplification of reference gene primers within the assay. Sequence reads were collapsed and filtered to measure the absolute abundance of every unique TCRbeta CDR3 rearrangement. For each sample, productive Simpson clonality was calculated as the square root of Simpson's diversity index over productive rearrangements. TCRdb provides this immuneACCESS table in a form limited to in-frame rearrangements. Some clones are lacking; in checked studies, under half of them reflect an unresolved V gene, and why the rest are absent is not known. The V and J calls and clone size were taken over from that table, and D and trimming were inferred from the DNA. This sample comprises 200,000 or so clones, about 90% of them detected only once. About 10% of the sample rests with the top ten.

Study-level results and caveats: The amount of clinical and demographic metadata varied by source and participant and was provided uncurated.

Enrolling through a virtual design, the prospective study's participants ranged in age from roughly 18 to 95 years and lived across some 23 United States geographic areas. Cohort assignment in the prospective study relied on participant-reported clinical history from a screening survey and a study questionnaire. ImmuneRACE Cohort 3 recovered participants were defined by two consecutive negative NP/OP PCR tests, healthcare professional clearance, or symptom resolution. In the prospective study, mobile phlebotomists collected whole blood, serum and a nasopharyngeal or oropharyngeal swab from each participant. Prospective study participants could optionally give additional blood draws and questionnaires over an approximately two-month period. Before DNA extraction, prospective study blood samples were shipped either frozen or at room temperature. Concerning this clone itself: Its target antigen remains unknown. No base qualities exist here, and no much larger clone lies one base off it.

The source is a man aged 25 to 40 who had recovered from COVID-19. The source material was PBMCs or T cells enriched from blood (not recorded which).

The CDR3 here reads CASSSDSSEQYF. The DNA is as follows: TGCGCCAGCAGCTCGGACTCGAGCGAGCAGTACTTC. Recombination linked TRBV5-1 to TRBJ2-7; TRBD2 is possibly the D segment (5 matching bases). Looking up the germline V gene yields CDR1 SGHRS and CDR2 YFSETQ. The CDR3, cysteine through phenylalanine, is 12 amino acids long. The entry retains the CDR3 DNA only, 36 bases that are in frame from base 1. Between the V and J ends, shortened by 3 bases and 6 bases respectively, the junction contains 10 bases.